The 8 T cell receptor beta chains given below trace back to one sample, sequenced in a study of blood T cell repertoires in COVID-19. Clones were read by immunoSEQ multiplex PCR, and TCRdb kept only the in-frame ones, dropping some. The sample carries 200,000 to 250,000 clones, about four fifths recorded once. The material sequenced was PBMCs or T cells enriched from blood (not recorded which). The source is a woman aged 40 to 55 who had recovered from COVID-19.

Notes on this clone: A junction boundary mismatches the germline segment, possibly from a read error. The rearrangement links TRBV7-9 to TRBJ1-3; TRBD1 matches at 9 bases. Germline V gene data show CDR1 as SEHNR and CDR2 as FQNEAQ (reference sequence). The CDR3 is 12 residues long. CDR3 amino acids: CASSGYRGRFNF. The CDR3 DNA reads as TGTGCCAGCAGCGGTTACAGGGGGCGCTTTAATTTT.

The V gene is TRBV7-9, the J gene TRBJ2-3; possibly TRBD2 for D (5 bases). CDR1 is SEHNR, CDR2 FQNEAQ, per germline (reference sequence). The length of the CDR3 is 14 residues. The germline V and J ends were trimmed by 8 bases and 3 bases, with 15 bases remaining between them. CDR3 protein: CASSPLRGTDTQYF. CDR3 DNA: TGTGCCAGCTCACCACTACGGGGTACAGATACGCAGTATTTT.

The chain couples TRBV7-2 to TRBJ2-5, with 7 bases fitting TRBD1. The germline CDR1 and CDR2 sequences are SGHTA and FQGNSA. V lost 5 bases to trimming and J lost 2 bases; unmatched junction nucleotides: 5. The CDR3 is 14 residues long. DNA for the CDR3: TGTGCCAGCAGCCCGGACAGGACTCAAGAGACCCAGTACTTC. Translating it yields CASSPDRTQETQYF.

The chain employs TRBV7-2 and TRBJ2-3; D is perhaps TRBD2 (6 bases). The CDR3 covers 15 residues. Germline values: CDR1 SGHTA, CDR2 FQGNSA. Trimming took off 5 bases at V and 2 bases at J, with 14 bases between the two ends. In nucleotides, the CDR3 is TGTGCCAGCAGCCCCTTAGCGGTAACCACAGATACGCAGTATTTT. As protein: CASSPLAVTTDTQYF. Together with reference TRBV7-2 and TRBJ2-3, the CDR3 gives the full variable domain: GAGVSQSPSNKVTEKGKDVELRCDPISGHTALYWYRQSLGQGLEFLIYFQGNSAPDKSGLPSDRFSAERTGGSVSTLTIQRTQQEDSAVYLCASSPLAVTTDTQYFGPGTRLTVL.

The table lists this clone with a count of one. DNA of the CDR3: TGCGCCAGCAGTCAATCGAGAGCCCGTAAGGGACTAGTCTTCAATGAGCAGTTCTTC. Protein sequence: CASSQSRARKGLVFNEQFF. V gene TRBV23-1 combines with J gene TRBJ2-1; TRBD2 matches at 8 bases. TRBV23-1 is flagged as an ORF with uncertain function. This CDR3 is built from 19 residues. The V segment lost 0 bases and the J segment 6 bases; nucleotides outside the gene matches: 16.

The chain employs TRBV6-5 and TRBJ1-2; TRBD1 matches at 8 bases. The CDR3 runs to 16 residues. The V segment lost 0 bases and the J segment 3 bases; nucleotides outside the gene matches: 6. The germline gives CDR1 MNHEY, CDR2 SVGAGI. The CDR3 is CASSYSRAGGDYGYTF. The CDR3, as DNA: TGTGCCAGCAGTTACTCACGGGCAGGGGGCGACTATGGCTACACCTTC.

This chain joins TRBV28 and TRBJ1-5, with a tentative D call TRBD1 (5 bases). CDR3 length equals 17 residues. Germline assignment: CDR1 MDHEN and CDR2 SYDVKM. The V and J ends lost 4 bases and 0 bases respectively, with 16 bases between them. In nucleotides, the CDR3 is TGTGCCAGCAGTTGGTGGGGGACGGACTATAGCAATCAGCCCCAGCATTTT. This gives the protein CASSWWGTDYSNQPQHF.

This clone was found a few times. J is TRBJ2-5 and V is TRBV20-1, with 7 bases lining up with TRBD2. CDR1 and CDR2 (germline): DFQATT, SNEGSKA (reference sequence). The CDR3 is made up of 11 amino acids. J lost 5 bases, V lost 6 bases, and 3 bases had no gene match. The CDR3 spells CSAPGGETQYF. As DNA, the CDR3 is TGCAGTGCCCCGGGGGGTGAGACCCAGTACTTC.